Following are 22 T cell receptor beta chains from one sample sequenced in a study of early T cells in non-severe SARS-CoV-2 infection. Each CDR3 protein gets one entry after TCRdb re-called the 5' RACE reads with MiXCR. The data hold around 99,000 distinct CDR3 sequences, with more than 9.5% observed a single time. The source material was whole blood. Source of these receptors: an adult who was a healthcare worker with PCR-confirmed SARS-CoV-2 infection or an uninfected control (not recorded which).

This clonotype occurred a few times. The gene calls are TRBV29-1 and TRBJ2-3, with D tentatively TRBD2 (5 bases). Germline CDR1 SQVTM, CDR2 ANQGSEA. This CDR3 region has 13 residues. The V end lost 4 bases, the J end lost 6 bases, and 14 bases lay between the germline ends. CDR3 in amino acids: CSVVRQIADTQYF. The CDR3 DNA reads as TGCAGCGTTGTAAGGCAGATAGCGGATACGCAGTATTTT.

This clonotype was found many times. The DNA for the CDR3 is TGTGCCATCAGTGAGTCACAGGACACCAACGATTCACCCCTCCACTTT. Protein product: CAISESQDTNDSPLHF. The chain employs TRBV10-3 and TRBJ1-6, with D possibly being TRBD1 (5 bases). The germline CDR1 and CDR2 sequences are ENHRY and SYGVKD. V was cut by 0 bases and J by 8 bases, with 14 bases left in between. CDR3 length: 16 residues.

This clonotype was counted a few times. J is TRBJ2-1 and V is TRBV11-2; TRBD2 agrees at 11 bases. J gave up 8 bases and V 5 bases, and 14 bases lay outside the gene matches. Germline CDR1 SGHAT, CDR2 FQNNGV. CDR3 length equals 17 residues. CDR3 DNA sequence: TGTGCCAGCAGCCCTAGGGGGGGTTCTAGCGGGAGGTATGAGCAGTTCTTC. Its translation: CASSPRGGSSGRYEQFF.

This clonotype appeared many times. The chain links TRBV27 to TRBJ2-1; a weak D match, TRBD2 (7 bases). Germline loops: CDR1 MNHEY, CDR2 SMNVEV (reference sequence). Deletions cut 8 bases from V and 5 bases from J, with 13 bases between. This CDR3 contains 13 residues. The CDR3 sequence is CASGRGHDNEQFF. The CDR3 bases are TGTGCCAGCGGGCGGGGGCACGACAATGAGCAGTTCTTC.

This clonotype was found a few times. The chain combines TRBV12-3 or TRBV12-4 with TRBJ2-3, with TRBD2 as a possible D gene (5 bases). CDR3 size: 17 residues. Trimming removed 6 bases at V and 4 bases at J, with 23 bases between. The CDR3 reads CASSPQRSRGWADTQYF. Here the CDR3 DNA reads TGTGCCAGCAGCCCACAGCGTAGTCGGGGATGGGCAGATACGCAGTATTTT.

This clonotype was observed a handful of times. V and J are TRBV28 and TRBJ2-3, with 7 bases aligning to TRBD1. The CDR3 loop spans 11 amino acids. From germline, CDR1 is MDHEN and CDR2 SYDVKM. The V segment lost 5 bases and the J segment 10 bases; nucleotides outside the gene matches: 3. The CDR3 DNA follows: TGTGCCAGCAGTAACAGGGGACCGCAGTATTTT. It yields the protein CASSNRGPQYF.

In its sample, this clonotype was seen many times. This chain uses TRBV7-6 with TRBJ2-5; 9 positions agree with TRBD2. Germline trimming cut 1 base from V and 6 bases from J; bases unmatched to any gene: 3. The CDR3 is 14 amino acids. The germline V gene has CDR1 SGHVS and CDR2 FNYEAQ. The CDR3 reads CASSLDLAGKTQYF. The CDR3 DNA follows: TGTGCCAGCAGCTTAGACCTAGCGGGAAAGACCCAGTACTTC.

The CDR3 loop is CASSTGVSYEQYF. CDR3 DNA: TGTGCCAGCAGCACGGGCGTTTCGTACGAGCAGTACTTC. This chain connects TRBV14 to TRBJ2-7; D call uncertain. Germline CDR1 and CDR2: SGHDN and FVKESK. This CDR3 spans 13 amino acids. Between the trimmed V and J ends, which lost 5 bases and 4 bases, there was a span of 12 bases.

There are a few counts of this clonotype. The chain couples TRBV7-2 to TRBJ2-1, with D tentatively TRBD2 (6 bases). CDR3 size: 14 residues. The germline V and J ends were trimmed by 1 base and 12 bases, with 16 bases remaining between them. CDR1 is SGHTA and CDR2 is FQGNSA in the germline V gene. The CDR3 loop reads CASSLGSQEGGQFF. CDR3 coding DNA: TGTGCCAGCAGCTTAGGGTCCCAGGAGGGTGGGCAGTTCTTC.

At least ten counts were recorded for this clonotype. The chain has TRBV1 and TRBJ2-1; TRBD2, the table's D call, lacks a check against the DNA. TRBV1 is described as a pseudogene. The CDR3 covers 16 residues. The CDR3 coding sequence is TGCACCAGCAGCCAAGAGGTGATACTAGCCGGCGGTGAGCAGTTCTTC. It is translated as CTSSQEVILAGGEQFF.

The chain recombines TRBV28 with TRBJ2-1, with TRBD1 as a possible D gene (5 bases). V shed 4 bases and J shed 9 bases, with 16 bases lying between them. Per germline, CDR1 MDHEN and CDR2 SYDVKM. The CDR3 covers 14 residues. CDR3 bases: TGTGCCAGCAGTTCCAATGCCAGGGAAGGTGAGCAGTTCTTC. Translated, it gives CASSSNAREGEQFF.

The chain is built from TRBV27 and TRBJ1-1, with D possibly being TRBD1 (6 bases). V shed 4 bases and J shed 3 bases, with 12 bases lying between them. The germline V gene has CDR1 MNHEY and CDR2 SMNVEV (reference sequence). The CDR3 runs to 14 residues. The CDR3: CASSYRVWHTEAFF. The CDR3 DNA reads TGTGCCAGCAGTTACAGGGTGTGGCACACTGAAGCTTTCTTT.

The sample holds a few counts of this clonotype. The chain couples TRBV28 to TRBJ2-6, with TRBD1 matching 7 bases. The V segment lost 10 bases and the J segment 4 bases; nucleotides outside the gene matches: 4. CDR3 length: 13 amino acids. Germline loops: CDR1 MDHEN, CDR2 SYDVKM. The CDR3 coding sequence is TGTGCCACCAGGGGGAGCGGGGCCAACGTCCTGACTTTC. Its protein is CATRGSGANVLTF. The full variable domain, its missing parts supplied by reference TRBV28 and TRBJ2-6, is DVKVTQSSRYLVKRTGEKVFLECVQDMDHENMFWYRQDPGLGLRLIYFSYDVKMKEKGDIPEGYSVSREKKERFSLILESASTNQTSMYLCATRGSGANVLTFGAGSRLTVL.

Many counts were recorded for this clonotype. This chain connects TRBV7-9 to TRBJ2-4, with D possibly being TRBD2 (5 bases). The CDR3 is 11 amino acids. Germline V gene data show CDR1 as SEHNR and CDR2 as FQNEAQ (reference sequence). V gave up 6 bases and J gave up 8 bases, with 8 bases separating them. This chain's CDR3 is CASRAGDIQYF. The CDR3 region has the DNA TGTGCCAGCAGAGCCGGGGACATTCAGTACTTC. Using reference TRBV7-9 and TRBJ2-4 for the parts outside the CDR3, the full variable domain is DTGVSQNPRHKITKRGQNVTFRCDPISEHNRLYWYRQTLGQGPEFLTYFQNEAQLEKSRLLSDRFSAERPKGSFSTLEIQRTEQGDSAMYLCASRAGDIQYFGAGTRLSVL.

In this sample, this clonotype turned up a few times. The chain employs TRBV6-2 or TRBV6-3 and TRBJ1-2; D remains ambiguous. This CDR3 has 13 amino acids. Germline V gives CDR1 MNHEY, CDR2 SVGEGT. Trimming removed 4 bases at V and 3 bases at J, with 9 bases between. The CDR3 loop is CASSFNGYYGYTF. CDR3 coding DNA: TGTGCCAGCAGTTTCAACGGCTACTATGGCTACACCTTC.

A few counts support this clonotype. The chain joins TRBV2 to TRBJ1-5; D perhaps matches TRBD1 (5 bases). The V gene's germline CDR1 is SNHLY and CDR2 FYNNEI. There are 15 residues in the CDR3. Trimming cost V 0 bases and J 7 bases, with 13 bases left between them. The CDR3 is CASSEADQGGQPQHF. The CDR3, as DNA: TGTGCCAGCAGTGAAGCGGACCAGGGAGGGCAGCCCCAGCATTTT.

The gene calls are TRBV11-2 and TRBJ2-3, with D possibly matching TRBD2 (5 bases). V was trimmed by 0 bases and J by 7 bases, leaving 11 bases between them. The CDR3 is 14 residues long. Germline CDR1 and CDR2: SGHAT and FQNNGV. CDR3 in amino acids: CASSLDLPDYTQYF. The DNA of the CDR3 is TGTGCCAGCAGCTTAGATCTCCCGGACTATACGCAGTATTTT.

This clonotype showed up many times. The genes are TRBV10-3 and TRBJ1-6; D is ambiguous. The V end was cut by 9 bases, the J end by 8 bases, with 14 bases between. Germline V gene sequence: CDR1 ENHRY, CDR2 SYGVKD. This CDR3 has 13 amino acids. This CDR3 is CAIWAGLDSPLHF. DNA for the CDR3: TGTGCCATTTGGGCAGGTCTCGATTCACCCCTCCACTTT.

Many counts were recorded for this clonotype. The rearrangement joins TRBV6-5 to TRBJ2-7; 10 nucleotides line up with TRBD2. V lost 4 bases, J lost 5 bases, and 2 bases stayed unmatched. The CDR3 consists of 13 residues. Germline V gene data show CDR1 as MNHEY and CDR2 as SVGAGI. The CDR3 loop is CASSLTSGHEQYF. The CDR3 DNA reads as TGTGCCAGCAGTTTGACTAGCGGGCACGAGCAGTACTTC.

This clonotype has a count of ten or more. The chain combines TRBV12-3 or TRBV12-4 with TRBJ2-2; 12 nucleotides agree with TRBD2. The CDR3 totals 16 residues. V gave up 8 bases and J gave up 4 bases; unmatched junction bases: 8. CDR3 amino acids: CASLRLAGDFTGELFF. DNA of the CDR3: TGTGCCAGCCTCCGACTAGCGGGAGACTTCACCGGGGAGCTGTTTTTT.

The chain has TRBV20-1 and TRBJ1-1; a weak D match, TRBD1 (5 bases). V was clipped by 3 bases and J by 9 bases, with 11 bases between them. CDR1 and CDR2 from the germline V gene are DFQATT and SNEGSKA (reference sequence). The CDR3 is 11 amino acids. The CDR3: CSASQQEKAFF. As DNA, the CDR3 is TGCAGTGCTAGTCAACAGGAGAAAGCTTTCTTT.

The V call is TRBV20-1, the J call TRBJ2-7; D call uncertain. Per germline, CDR1 DFQATT and CDR2 SNEGSKA (reference sequence). The CDR3 has 12 amino acids. V was pared by 3 bases and J by 3 bases, with 9 bases between. DNA for the CDR3: TGCAGTGCTAGTGGGCAGAACTACGAGCAGTACTTC. It translates to CSASGQNYEQYF.